This T cell receptor beta chain was obtained from a study of T cells after yellow fever vaccination. V lost 0 bases and J lost 10; bases outside the gene matches: 8. The V gene's germline CDR1 is SGHAT and CDR2 FQNNGV. The CDR3 sequence is 16 residues long. One entry per CDR3 protein results from TCRdb running MiXCR on the 5' RACE reads. Among about 60,000 distinct CDR3 sequences listed, around 6.5% were seen once. The source of this sequence is a man between 18 and 35 years old who received the YFV17D yellow fever vaccine. The rearrangement joins TRBV11-2 to TRBJ1-6; 8 nucleotides match TRBD1. The starting material was CD8+ T cells sorted from PBMCs, obtained on the day of the first yellow fever vaccination. The CDR3 reads CASSLDRDRTGSPLHF. CDR3 coding DNA: TGTGCCAGCAGCTTAGATCGGGACAGGACAGGCTCACCCCTCCACTTT. Looking up the rest from reference TRBV11-2 and TRBJ1-6 gives the full variable domain: EAGVAQSPRYKIIEKRQSVAFWCNPISGHATLYWYQQILGQGPKLLIQFQNNGVVDDSQLPKDRFSAERLKGVDSTLKIQPAKLEDSAVYLCASSLDRDRTGSPLHFGNGTRLTVT.